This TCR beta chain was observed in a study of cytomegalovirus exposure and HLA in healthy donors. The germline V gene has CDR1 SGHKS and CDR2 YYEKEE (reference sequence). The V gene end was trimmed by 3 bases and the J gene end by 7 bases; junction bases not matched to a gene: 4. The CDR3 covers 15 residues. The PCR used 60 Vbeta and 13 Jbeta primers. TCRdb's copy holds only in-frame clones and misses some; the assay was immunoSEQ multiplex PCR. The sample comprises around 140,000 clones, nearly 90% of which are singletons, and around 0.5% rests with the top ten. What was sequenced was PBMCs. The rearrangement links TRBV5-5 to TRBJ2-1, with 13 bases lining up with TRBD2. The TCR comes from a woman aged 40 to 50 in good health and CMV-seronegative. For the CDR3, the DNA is TGTGCCAGCAGCTCCGGACTAGCGGGAGAAAATGAGCAGTTCTTC. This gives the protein CASSSGLAGENEQFF.